This T cell receptor (beta chain) was identified during a study of radiotherapy plus CTLA-4 blockade in lung cancer. Trimming took off 5 bases at V and 4 bases at J, with 10 bases between the two ends. The germline V gene has CDR1 SGHTA and CDR2 FQGTGA. The CDR3 contains 13 residues. Method: immunoSEQ multiplex PCR; TCRdb's copy keeps in-frame clones and lacks some. The data show under 25,000 clones, with around 70% seen just once and about 3.9% held by the top ten. The sample here was peripheral blood, taken from a patient treated with radiotherapy plus ipilimumab. This TCR came from a human donor with non-small cell lung cancer who had stable disease on radiotherapy plus ipilimumab. The gene calls are TRBV7-3 and TRBJ2-3; no clear D. In DNA form, the CDR3 reads TGTGCCAGCAGCCCGGGTGGGGCAGATACGCAGTATTTT. This encodes CASSPGGADTQYF.